This T cell receptor beta chain was obtained from a study of cytomegalovirus exposure and HLA in healthy donors. Study-wide results and caveats: Sequencing artifact likely explains a cluster of highly shared sequence variants.

Remarks on this clone: The antigen remains unidentified.

CDR3 length equals 16 residues. Germline CDR1 reads LGHNA; CDR2 reads YNFKEQ. Trimming cost V 3 bases and J 4 bases; bases outside gene matches: 9. PCR primers comprised 60 Vbeta and 13 Jbeta primers. Using immunoSEQ multiplex PCR, the repertoire was profiled, and TCRdb retains in-frame clones only, with some absent. The data hold 170,000 or so clones, with about 80% observed a single time. The chain links TRBV4-2 to TRBJ2-3; 8 positions agree with TRBD1. Material: PBMCs. This clonotype originated in a boy aged 5 to 17 in good health and CMV-seronegative. CDR3 bases: TGTGCCAGCAGCCAGCGATCGGGACAGGCTCCAGATACGCAGTATTTT. It translates to CASSQRSGQAPDTQYF.